The rows below give T cell receptor beta chains drawn from one sample of a study of OX40 agonist ivuxolimab in advanced cancers. Sequenced by immunoSEQ multiplex PCR; TCRdb stores in-frame clones only, minus some. The table lists some 100,000 clones, approximately 89% of them singletons. The sample in question was CD4+ or CD8+ T cells sorted from blood, obtained in a trial of the OX40 agonist ivuxolimab. The source of these receptors is an adult with an advanced solid tumor such as melanoma, head and neck, liver or kidney cancer. CDR3s include the opening cysteine and the closing phenylalanine or tryptophan.

CASSIGTVPGELFF 14 TRBJ2-2 TRBV5-1
CASSLAPGKQETQYF 15 TRBJ2-5 TRBV5-1
CAISESGKLFF 11 TRBJ1-4 TRBV10-3
CASSLDPTGTTVVEQYF 17 TRBJ2-7 TRBV5-1
CASSFPIGTGHSGANVLTF 19 TRBJ2-6 TRBV7-8
CASSLDRGLSYEQYF 15 TRBJ2-7 TRBV6-1
CASSLVLALPPYNEQFF 17 TRBJ2-1 TRBV5-1
CASSLGGLLYEQYF 14 TRBJ2-7 TRBV5-4
CASSLSGPPNTGELFF 16 TRBJ2-2 TRBV7-3
CASTPRLYNSPLHF 14 TRBJ1-6 TRBV25-1
CASRPLAGGKHNEQFF 16 TRBJ2-1 TRBV19
CASTAWDRVYNEQFF 15 TRBJ2-1 TRBV5-1
CASRTQGADTQYF 13 TRBJ2-3 TRBV19
CASSYSGTYYTF 12 TRBJ1-2 TRBV6-6
CSVRPEGKEKLFF 13 TRBJ1-4 TRBV29-1